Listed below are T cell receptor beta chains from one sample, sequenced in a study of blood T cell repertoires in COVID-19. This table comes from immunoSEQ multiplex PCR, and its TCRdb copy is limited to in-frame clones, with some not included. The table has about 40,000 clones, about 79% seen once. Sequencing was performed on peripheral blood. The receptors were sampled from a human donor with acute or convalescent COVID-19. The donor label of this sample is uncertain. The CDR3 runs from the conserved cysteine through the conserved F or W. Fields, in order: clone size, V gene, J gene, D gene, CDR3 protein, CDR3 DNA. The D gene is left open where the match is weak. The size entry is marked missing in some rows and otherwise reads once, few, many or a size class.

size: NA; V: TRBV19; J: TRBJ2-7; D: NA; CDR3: CASSPTRGSAQTREQYF; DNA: TGTGCCAGTAGCCCTACCAGGGGCTCGGCCCAGACTCGGGAGCAGTACTTC
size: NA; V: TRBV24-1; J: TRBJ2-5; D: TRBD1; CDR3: CATSDQGTEETQYF; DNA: TGTGCCACCAGTGATCAGGGGACAGAAGAGACCCAGTACTTC
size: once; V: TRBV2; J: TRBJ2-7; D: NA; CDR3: CASSEAPGLGKYF; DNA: TGTGCCAGCAGTGAAGCGCCGGGACTGGGCAAGTACTTC
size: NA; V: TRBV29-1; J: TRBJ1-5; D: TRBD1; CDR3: CSATGRNQPQHF; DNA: TGCAGCGCGACAGGGCGTAATCAGCCCCAGCATTTT
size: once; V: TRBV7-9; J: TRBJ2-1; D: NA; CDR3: CASYSNGNEQFF; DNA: TGTGCCAGTTACTCCAACGGGAATGAGCAGTTCTTC
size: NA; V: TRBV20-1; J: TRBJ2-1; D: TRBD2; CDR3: CSASSSGVYEQFF; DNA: TGCAGTGCTAGTTCTAGCGGGGTATATGAGCAGTTCTTC
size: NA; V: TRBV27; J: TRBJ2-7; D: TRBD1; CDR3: CASRQQGAGSYEQYF; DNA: TGTGCCAGCCGCCAACAGGGGGCGGGATCCTACGAGCAGTACTTC
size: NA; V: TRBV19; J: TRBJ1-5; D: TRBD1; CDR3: CASRGGVSGNQPQHF; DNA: TGTGCCAGTAGAGGGGGCGTTTCTGGAAATCAGCCCCAGCATTTT
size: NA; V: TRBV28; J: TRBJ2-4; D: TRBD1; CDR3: CASQGVGKNIQYF; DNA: TGTGCCAGCCAGGGGGTAGGCAAAAACATTCAGTACTTC
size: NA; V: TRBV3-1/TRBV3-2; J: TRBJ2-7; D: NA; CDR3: CASSQLQRGVQGWEQYF; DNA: TGTGCCAGCAGCCAGCTCCAGAGAGGTGTTCAGGGGTGGGAGCAGTACTTC
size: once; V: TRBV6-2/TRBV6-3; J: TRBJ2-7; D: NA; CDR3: CASSYSGRGEFYEQYF; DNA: TGTGCCAGCAGTTACTCCGGTCGTGGAGAATTCTACGAGCAGTACTTC
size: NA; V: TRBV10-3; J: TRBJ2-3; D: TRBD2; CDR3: CAISEPGLAGTTDTQYF; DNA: TGTGCCATCAGTGAGCCCGGACTAGCGGGGACCACAGATACGCAGTATTTT
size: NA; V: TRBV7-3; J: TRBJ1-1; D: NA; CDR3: CASSPQGANTEAFF; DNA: TGTGCCAGCAGCCCCCAAGGGGCGAACACTGAAGCTTTCTTT
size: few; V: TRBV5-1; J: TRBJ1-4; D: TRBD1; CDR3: CASSPSGTVNEKLFF; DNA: TGCGCCAGCAGCCCATCCGGGACAGTAAATGAAAAACTGTTTTTT
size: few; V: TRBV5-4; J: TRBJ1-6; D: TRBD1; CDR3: CASSLAWGGQGAQVNSPLHF; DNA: TGTGCCAGCAGCTTGGCCTGGGGCGGACAGGGGGCGCAGGTTAATTCACCCCTCCACTTT